The TCR beta chain described here comes from a study of immune evolution from preneoplasia to lung adenocarcinoma. Profiling relied on immunoSEQ multiplex PCR, and the TCRdb table lists in-frame clones only, not all of them. The data show several thousand clones, 76% seen once. Sequencing was done on a sample of FFPE minimally invasive lung adenocarcinoma tissue. This clonotype originated in a person aged 65 to 85 with lung adenocarcinoma.

The DNA for the CDR3 is TGTGCCAGCAGCACTCGGACAGGGGAAGACACCGGGGAGCTGTTTTTT. Protein sequence: CASSTRTGEDTGELFF. The chain uses TRBV11-3 and TRBJ2-2, with 9 positions matching TRBD1. Losses at the gene ends were 5 bases for V and 3 bases for J; bases not matched to a gene: 7. CDR3 length: 16 residues. Germline CDR1 SGHNT, CDR2 YENEEA.